This T cell receptor (beta chain) was identified in a study of blood T cell repertoires in COVID-19. Study as a whole: T cells, B-cell-depleted T cells, or PBMCs supplied cDNA or gDNA.

The V and J ends lost 10 bases and 6 bases, in that order; junction bases with no gene match: 8. Germline loops: CDR1 WSHSY, CDR2 SAAADI. This CDR3 is 14 amino acids long. In the original analysis: From reference gene primer amplification, estimates of nucleated cell counts were derived. Method: immunoSEQ multiplex PCR; TCRdb's copy keeps in-frame clones and lacks some. V, J and clone size are those of that table, while D and trimming were read from the DNA. The data hold about 43,000 clones, with approximately 90% observed a single time. This chain links TRBV10-2 with TRBJ2-1, with 11 bases lining up with TRBD2. What was sequenced was peripheral blood. The receptor's source is a man in his 60s with active COVID-19. In DNA, the CDR3 is TGCGCCATGGCGGATACTAGCGGGAGCAATGAGCAGTTCTTC. Its translation is CAMADTSGSNEQFF.